This T cell receptor beta chain was documented in a study of cytomegalovirus exposure and HLA in healthy donors. PCR primers comprised 60 Vbeta and 13 Jbeta primers. TCRdb's table, derived via immunoSEQ multiplex PCR, lists solely in-frame clones and lacks some. The specimen's table records about 210,000 clones. The sequence was collected from a woman in her thirties in good health and CMV-seropositive. Sequencing was done on a sample of PBMCs.

The CDR3 protein is CAWRDRERDGELFF. The CDR3 nucleotides are TGTGCCTGGAGAGATCGGGAGCGGGACGGGGAGCTGTTTTTT. This sequence joins TRBV30 and TRBJ2-2, with 7 bases identical to TRBD2. Trimming removed 3 bases from V and 7 bases from J; junction bases left unmatched: 8. The length of the CDR3 is 14 residues. Germline lookup yields CDR1 GTSNPN and CDR2 SVGIG (reference sequence). Full variable domain (missing parts from reference TRBV30 and TRBJ2-2): SQTIHQWPATLVQPVGSPLSLECTVEGTSNPNLYWYRQAAGRGLQLLFYSVGIGQISSEVPQNLSASRPQDRQFILSSKKLLLSDSGFYLCAWRDRERDGELFFGEGSRLTVL.